The next 2 T cell receptor beta chains were all read from a single sample in a study of CD8 T cells in Susac syndrome. RNA, at about 0.5 to 1 ug, was reverse transcribed with random hexamers. TCRdb called the immunoSEQ multiplex PCR reads again in MiXCR, with one record for every CDR3 protein. The table lists some 190,000 distinct CDR3 sequences, 85% to 95% of them singletons. Sample: CD4+ T cells from PBMCs. The receptors were gathered from a human donor with Susac syndrome.

DNA of the CDR3: TGCAGCGCTCGCGTCCCCCCGAATTCCTACGAGCAGTACTTC. The encoded protein is CSARVPPNSYEQYF. The chain employs TRBV29-1 and TRBJ2-7; D unresolved. The length of the CDR3 is 14 residues. Germline CDR1 is SQVTM and CDR2 is ANQGSEA. The germline V and J ends were trimmed by 7 bases and 1 base, with 17 bases remaining between them.

V gene TRBV2 combines with J gene TRBJ1-2; D gene ambiguous. The V gene lost 4 bases and the J gene lost 9 bases, with 12 bases spanning the gap. The CDR3 has 12 amino acids. The germline V gene has CDR1 SNHLY and CDR2 FYNNEI. The CDR3 region is CASSVERDRYTF. Written as DNA, the CDR3 is TGTGCCAGCAGTGTAGAAAGGGATCGCTACACCTTC.